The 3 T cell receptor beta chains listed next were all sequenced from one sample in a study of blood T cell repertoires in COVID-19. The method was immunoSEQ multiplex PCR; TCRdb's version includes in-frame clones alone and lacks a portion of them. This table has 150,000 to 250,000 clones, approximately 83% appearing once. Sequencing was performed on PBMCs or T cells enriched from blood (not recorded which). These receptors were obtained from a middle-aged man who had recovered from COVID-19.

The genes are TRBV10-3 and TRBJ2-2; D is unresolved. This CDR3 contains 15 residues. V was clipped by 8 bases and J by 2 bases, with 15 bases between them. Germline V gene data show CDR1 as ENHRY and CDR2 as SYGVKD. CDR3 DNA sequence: TGTGCCATCGGCCGTACCATACCAAACACCGGGGAGCTGTTTTTT. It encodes CAIGRTIPNTGELFF.

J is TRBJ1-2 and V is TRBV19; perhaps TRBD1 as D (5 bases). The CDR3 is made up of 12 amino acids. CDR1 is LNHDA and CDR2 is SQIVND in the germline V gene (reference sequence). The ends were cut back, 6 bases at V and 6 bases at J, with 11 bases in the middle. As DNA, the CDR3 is TGTGCCAGTAGATATAGCAGGGATGGCTACACCTTC. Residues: CASRYSRDGYTF.

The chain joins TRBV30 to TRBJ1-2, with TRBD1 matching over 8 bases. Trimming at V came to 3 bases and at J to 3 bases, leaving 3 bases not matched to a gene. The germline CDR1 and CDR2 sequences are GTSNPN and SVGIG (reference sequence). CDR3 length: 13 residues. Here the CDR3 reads CAWRDRADYGYTF. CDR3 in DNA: TGTGCCTGGAGGGACAGGGCGGACTATGGCTACACCTTC. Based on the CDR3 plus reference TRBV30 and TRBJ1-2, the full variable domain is SQTIHQWPATLVQPVGSPLSLECTVEGTSNPNLYWYRQAAGRGLQLLFYSVGIGQISSEVPQNLSASRPQDRQFILSSKKLLLSDSGFYLCAWRDRADYGYTFGSGTRLTVV.